This T cell receptor (beta chain) derives from a study of blood T cell repertoires in COVID-19. Study summary: PBMCs, B-cell-depleted T cells, or T cells provided the cDNA or gDNA that made up the material.

Method: immunoSEQ multiplex PCR; TCRdb's copy keeps in-frame clones and lacks some. The table records about 240,000 clones, approximately 90% of them present only once. In terms of age and location, participants ranged from about 18 to 89 years and lived in under 30 US areas. CDR1 LGHNA and CDR2 YNFKEQ come from the germline V gene. With 0 bases clipped from V and 5 bases from J, the junction kept 8 bases outside the gene matches. The CDR3 covers 17 residues. What was sequenced was PBMCs or T cells enriched from blood (not recorded which). The chain combines TRBV4-2 with TRBJ2-3, with 10 nucleotides matching TRBD2. This clonotype originated in a woman aged 25 to 39 with acute COVID-19. The DNA for the CDR3 is TGTGCCAGCAGCCAAGATGGTGGAGCGGGGGGGATAGATACGCAGTATTTT. Its translation is CASSQDGGAGGIDTQYF.